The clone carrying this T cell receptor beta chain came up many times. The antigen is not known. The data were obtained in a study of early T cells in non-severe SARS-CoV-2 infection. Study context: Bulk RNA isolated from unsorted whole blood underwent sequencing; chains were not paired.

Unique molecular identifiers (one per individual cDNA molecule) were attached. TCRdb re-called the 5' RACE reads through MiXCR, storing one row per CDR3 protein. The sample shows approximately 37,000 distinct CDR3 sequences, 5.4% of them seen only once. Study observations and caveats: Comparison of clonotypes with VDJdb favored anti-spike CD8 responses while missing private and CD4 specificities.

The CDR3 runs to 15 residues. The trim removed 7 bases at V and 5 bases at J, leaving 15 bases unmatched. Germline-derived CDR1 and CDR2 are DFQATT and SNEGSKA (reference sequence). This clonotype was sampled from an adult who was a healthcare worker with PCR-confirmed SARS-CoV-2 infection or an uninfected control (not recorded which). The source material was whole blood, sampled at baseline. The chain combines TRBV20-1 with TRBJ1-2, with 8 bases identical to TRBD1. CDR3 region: CSVAQGANPRYGYTF. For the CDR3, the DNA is TGCAGTGTTGCCCAGGGGGCGAATCCTAGGTATGGCTACACCTTC.